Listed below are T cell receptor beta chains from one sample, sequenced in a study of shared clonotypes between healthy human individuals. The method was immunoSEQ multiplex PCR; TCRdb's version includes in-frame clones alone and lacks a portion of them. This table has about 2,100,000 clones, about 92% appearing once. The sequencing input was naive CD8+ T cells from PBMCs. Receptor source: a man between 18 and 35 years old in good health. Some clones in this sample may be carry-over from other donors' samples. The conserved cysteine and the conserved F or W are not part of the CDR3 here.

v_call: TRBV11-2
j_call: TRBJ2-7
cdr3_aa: ASSPGLAGSSYEQY

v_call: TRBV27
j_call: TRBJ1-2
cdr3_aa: ASSLTGGWLYGYT

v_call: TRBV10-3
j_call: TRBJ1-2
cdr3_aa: AISDGQYYGYT

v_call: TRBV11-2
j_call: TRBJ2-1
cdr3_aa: ASSNNEQF

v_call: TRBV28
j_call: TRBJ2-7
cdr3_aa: ASIVAQGGSSYEQY

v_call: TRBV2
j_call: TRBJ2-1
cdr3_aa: ASTWDVGSYSGIYNEQF

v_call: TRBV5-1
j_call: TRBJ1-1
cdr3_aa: ASSPTGTGNTEAF

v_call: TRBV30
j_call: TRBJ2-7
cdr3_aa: AWTAYRDRSSYEQY

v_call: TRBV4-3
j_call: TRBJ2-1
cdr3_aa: ASRKTSGLYNEQF

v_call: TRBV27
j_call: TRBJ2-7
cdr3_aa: ASSRGAGLLSTRQY

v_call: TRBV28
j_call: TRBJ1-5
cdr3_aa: ASTYNNQPQH

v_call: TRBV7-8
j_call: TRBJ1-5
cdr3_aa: ASSLGRGDSNQPQH

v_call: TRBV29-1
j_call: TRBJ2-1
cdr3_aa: SVEGTIYNEQF

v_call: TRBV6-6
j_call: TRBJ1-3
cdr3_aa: ASTLQGSSGNTIY

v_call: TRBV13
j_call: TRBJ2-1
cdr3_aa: ASSFSGNEQF

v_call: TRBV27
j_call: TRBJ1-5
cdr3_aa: ASSRGSLNQPQH

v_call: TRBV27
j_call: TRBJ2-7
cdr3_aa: ASSLKWQGSYEQY

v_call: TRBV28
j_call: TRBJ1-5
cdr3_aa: ASSFGGNQPQH

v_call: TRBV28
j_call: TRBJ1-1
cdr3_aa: ASSAGAGFSAEAF

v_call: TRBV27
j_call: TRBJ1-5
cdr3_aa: ASSWGSNQPQH

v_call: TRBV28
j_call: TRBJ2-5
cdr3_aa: ASSLPPPRRLEETQY

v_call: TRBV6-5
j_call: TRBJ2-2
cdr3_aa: ASSQGAGELF

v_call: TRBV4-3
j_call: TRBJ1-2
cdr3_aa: ASSQTHYSGGLHYGYT

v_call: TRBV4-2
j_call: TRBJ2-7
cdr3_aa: ASSQPQREGVIYEQY

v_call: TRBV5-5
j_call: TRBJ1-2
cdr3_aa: ASSGVFHGAVDYGYT

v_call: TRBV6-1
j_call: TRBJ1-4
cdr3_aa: ASSEGTGVNEKLF

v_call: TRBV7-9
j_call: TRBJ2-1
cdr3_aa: ASSLLGQVLPSYNEQF

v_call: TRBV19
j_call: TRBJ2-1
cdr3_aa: ASSIYSGRYNEQF

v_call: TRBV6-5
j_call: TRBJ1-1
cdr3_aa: ASSFTDRNTEAF

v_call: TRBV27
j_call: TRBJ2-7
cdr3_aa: ASSLFDVNLGYEQY

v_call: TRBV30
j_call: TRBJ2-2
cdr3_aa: AWSVRGGNTGELF

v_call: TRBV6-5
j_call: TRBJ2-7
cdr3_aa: ASSYSGAVYEQY

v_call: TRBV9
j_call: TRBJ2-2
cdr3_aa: ASSVAWKGQNTGELF

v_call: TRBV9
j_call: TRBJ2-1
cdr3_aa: ASSSPVAGGYNEQF

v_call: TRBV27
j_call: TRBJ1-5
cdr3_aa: ASKTVGGNQPQH

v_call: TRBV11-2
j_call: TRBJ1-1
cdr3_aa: ASSFGADTEAF

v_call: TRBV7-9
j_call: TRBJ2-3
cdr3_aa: ATRLTGITDTQY

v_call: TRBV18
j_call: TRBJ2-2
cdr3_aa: ASSPVDREELF